Listed here are 12 T cell receptor beta chains from one sample, sequenced in a study of cytomegalovirus exposure and HLA in healthy donors. The primer mix had 60 Vbeta and 13 Jbeta primers. Profiling relied on immunoSEQ multiplex PCR, and the TCRdb table lists in-frame clones only, not all of them. The data hold 120,000 to 150,000 clones, with roughly 80% observed a single time. Specimen: PBMCs. These receptors were taken from a female donor in good health and CMV-seronegative.

This clone was observed a few times. The CDR3 DNA is TGTGCCAGCAGATACGGGGGGGCTGAAGCTTTCTTT. Translating it yields CASRYGGAEAFF. The J gene is TRBJ1-1, the V gene TRBV6-5; D is perhaps TRBD1 (5 bases). V lost 6 bases and J lost 6, with 11 bases in between. The germline V gene encodes CDR1 MNHEY and CDR2 SVGAGI. The CDR3 runs 12 residues.

Written as DNA, the CDR3 is TGTGCCAGCAGCTCCGGGGTTCAAGAGACCCAGTACTTC. It is translated as CASSSGVQETQYF. The J gene is TRBJ2-5, the V gene TRBV7-9; D is possibly TRBD2 (5 bases). V shed 4 bases and J shed 2 bases, with 8 bases lying between them. Germline V gene sequence: CDR1 SEHNR, CDR2 FQNEAQ (reference sequence). The CDR3 has 13 residues. Complete variable domain (other parts from reference TRBV7-9 and TRBJ2-5): DTGVSQNPRHKITKRGQNVTFRCDPISEHNRLYWYRQTLGQGPEFLTYFQNEAQLEKSRLLSDRFSAERPKGSFSTLEIQRTEQGDSAMYLCASSSGVQETQYFGPGTRLLVL.

This chain uses TRBV9 with TRBJ1-4, with 9 bases identical to TRBD1. The CDR3 is made up of 16 amino acids. Unmatched junction bases numbered 12, after V lost 4 bases and J lost 8 bases. Per the germline V gene, CDR1 is SGDLS and CDR2 is YYNGEE. The CDR3 nucleotides read TGTGCCAGCAGCCCTCGGGACGGGACAGGGAGAGAAAAACTGTTTTTT. Amino acid sequence: CASSPRDGTGREKLFF.

This rearrangement joins TRBV4-1 to TRBJ2-1, with D possibly matching TRBD2 (7 bases). Per the germline V gene, CDR1 is MGHRA and CDR2 is YSYEKL. CDR3 length: 16 residues. V was shortened by 0 bases and J by 8 bases, with 17 bases between the two germline ends. DNA for the CDR3: TGCGCCAGCAGCCAAGAAAGTAATTGGGGGGGCGATGAGCAGTTCTTC. Translated, it gives CASSQESNWGGDEQFF.

The V call is TRBV7-6, the J call TRBJ2-2, with 15 bases lining up with TRBD2. The CDR3 contains 20 residues. Per the germline V gene, CDR1 is SGHVS and CDR2 is FNYEAQ. Germline trimming cut 5 bases from V and 6 bases from J; bases unmatched to any gene: 16. CDR3 region: CASSPSQGLAGGPGAGELFF. Here the CDR3 DNA reads TGTGCCAGCAGCCCCTCCCAAGGACTAGCGGGGGGGCCGGGAGCCGGGGAGCTGTTTTTT.

V is TRBV12-5 and J is TRBJ2-2; 10 bases fit TRBD2. Germline loops: CDR1 LGHNT, CDR2 FRNRAP. The length of the CDR3 is 17 residues. V trimming: 2 bases; J trimming: 4 bases; junction bases outside the gene matches: 7. The CDR3 coding sequence is TGTGCTAGTGGTTTGCAAGCGGGGGGGCGGGTCACCGGGGAGCTGTTTTTT. It specifies CASGLQAGGRVTGELFF.

This clone was observed a handful of times. The chain couples TRBV5-5 to TRBJ1-5, with 9 positions matching TRBD1. In germline, CDR1 is SGHKS, CDR2 YYEKEE (reference sequence). V lost 4 bases, J lost 7 bases, and 3 bases stayed unmatched. The length of the CDR3 is 13 residues. The CDR3 bases are TGTGCCAGCAGCCCGGGACAGGGCCAGCCCCAGCATTTT. Its protein is CASSPGQGQPQHF.

The chain uses TRBV25-1 and TRBJ2-5; 8 positions match TRBD2. The junction had 11 bases not matched to a gene; V was cut back by 8 bases and J by 0 bases. This CDR3 contains 16 residues. Germline V gene sequence: CDR1 MGHDK, CDR2 SYGVNS. DNA of the CDR3: TGTGCCAGCTCGGGAGGGGTCAAGAGGTACCAAGAGACCCAGTACTTC. It yields the protein CASSGGVKRYQETQYF. The full variable domain, with the rest looked up from reference TRBV25-1 and TRBJ2-5, is EADIYQTPRYLVIGTGKKITLECSQTMGHDKMYWYQQDPGMELHLIHYSYGVNSTEKGDLSSESTVSRIRTEHFPLTLESARPSHTSQYLCASSGGVKRYQETQYFGPGTRLLVL.

This chain joins TRBV5-1 and TRBJ2-5; no clear D. Germline CDR1 reads SGHRS; CDR2 reads YFSETQ. The germline V and J ends were trimmed by 0 bases and 2 bases, with 5 bases remaining between them. The CDR3 contains 13 residues. The CDR3, as DNA: TGCGCCAGCAGCTTGGCCCAGCAAGAGACCCAGTACTTC. This encodes CASSLAQQETQYF. The variable domain in full, completed from reference TRBV5-1 and TRBJ2-5, reads KAGVTQTPRYLIKTRGQQVTLSCSPISGHRSVSWYQQTPGQGLQFLFEYFSETQRNKGNFPGRFSGRQFSNSRSEMNVSTLELGDSALYLCASSLAQQETQYFGPGTRLLVL.

V and J are TRBV7-8 and TRBJ2-3; 15 bases are shared with TRBD2. The CDR3 is 17 amino acids. Germline assignment: CDR1 SGHVS and CDR2 FQNEAQ. Losses at the gene ends were 4 bases for V and 4 bases for J; bases not matched to a gene: 6. CDR3 residues: CASSWGLAGGDSDTQYF. In DNA form, the CDR3 reads TGTGCCAGCAGCTGGGGACTAGCGGGGGGCGACTCAGATACGCAGTATTTT.

The gene calls are TRBV27 and TRBJ1-6; D gene ambiguous. The CDR3 totals 15 residues. Deletions cut 4 bases from V and 0 bases from J, with 7 bases between. Germline V lookup: CDR1 MNHEY, CDR2 SMNVEV (reference sequence). The CDR3 spells CASSYLSSYNSPLHF. The CDR3 DNA is TGTGCCAGCAGTTACCTGAGCTCCTATAATTCACCCCTCCACTTT.

The V and J genes are TRBV18 and TRBJ1-4; TRBD1 is a possible D gene (6 bases). Germline V gene lookup returns CDR1 KGHSH and CDR2 LQKENI. V lost 8 bases to trimming and J lost 6 bases, with 13 bases between them. CDR3 length: 13 amino acids. The CDR3 sequence: CASTDSGDEKLFF. CDR3 sequence (DNA): TGTGCCAGCACGGACAGTGGAGATGAAAAACTGTTTTTT.